This TCR beta chain comes out of a study of T cells in Graves' hyperthyroidism and ophthalmopathy. The overall study: Upon initial diagnosis and before any treatment, peripheral blood was collected.

Amplification of TCR beta CDR3 regions was performed using RNA transcripts as template. HTBI primers were the set used in a first-round RT-PCR of the TCR CDR3. TCRdb re-analysed the multiplex PCR reads in MiXCR, keeping a single row per CDR3 protein. This table holds roughly 550,000 distinct CDR3 sequences, about 15% found once. The material sequenced was blood. The receptor's source is a woman in her twenties or thirties with Graves' ophthalmopathy.

CDR3 in amino acids: CASSLSWLNTGELFF. Written as DNA, the CDR3 is TGTGCCAGCAGTTTATCGTGGCTAAACACCGGGGAGCTGTTTTTT. The chain combines TRBV27 with TRBJ2-2, with D unclear. The CDR3 is 15 amino acids. In germline, CDR1 is MNHEY, CDR2 SMNVEV (reference sequence). V lost 0 bases and J lost 2, with 7 bases in between.